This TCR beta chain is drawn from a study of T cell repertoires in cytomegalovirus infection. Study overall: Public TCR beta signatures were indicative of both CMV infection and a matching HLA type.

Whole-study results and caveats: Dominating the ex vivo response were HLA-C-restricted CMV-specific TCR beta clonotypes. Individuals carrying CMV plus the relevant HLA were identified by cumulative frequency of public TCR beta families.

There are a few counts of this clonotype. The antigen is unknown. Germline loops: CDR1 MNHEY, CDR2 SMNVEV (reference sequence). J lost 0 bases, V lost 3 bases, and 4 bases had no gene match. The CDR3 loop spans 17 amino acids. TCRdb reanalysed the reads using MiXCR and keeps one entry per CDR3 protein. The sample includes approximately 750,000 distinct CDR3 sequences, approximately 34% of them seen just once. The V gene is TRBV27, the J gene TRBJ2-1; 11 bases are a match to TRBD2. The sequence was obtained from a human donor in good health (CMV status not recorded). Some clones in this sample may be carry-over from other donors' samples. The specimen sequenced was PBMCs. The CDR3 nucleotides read TGTGCCAGCAGTTTTAAGGGACTAGCGGCCTCCTACAATGAGCAGTTCTTC. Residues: CASSFKGLAASYNEQFF.